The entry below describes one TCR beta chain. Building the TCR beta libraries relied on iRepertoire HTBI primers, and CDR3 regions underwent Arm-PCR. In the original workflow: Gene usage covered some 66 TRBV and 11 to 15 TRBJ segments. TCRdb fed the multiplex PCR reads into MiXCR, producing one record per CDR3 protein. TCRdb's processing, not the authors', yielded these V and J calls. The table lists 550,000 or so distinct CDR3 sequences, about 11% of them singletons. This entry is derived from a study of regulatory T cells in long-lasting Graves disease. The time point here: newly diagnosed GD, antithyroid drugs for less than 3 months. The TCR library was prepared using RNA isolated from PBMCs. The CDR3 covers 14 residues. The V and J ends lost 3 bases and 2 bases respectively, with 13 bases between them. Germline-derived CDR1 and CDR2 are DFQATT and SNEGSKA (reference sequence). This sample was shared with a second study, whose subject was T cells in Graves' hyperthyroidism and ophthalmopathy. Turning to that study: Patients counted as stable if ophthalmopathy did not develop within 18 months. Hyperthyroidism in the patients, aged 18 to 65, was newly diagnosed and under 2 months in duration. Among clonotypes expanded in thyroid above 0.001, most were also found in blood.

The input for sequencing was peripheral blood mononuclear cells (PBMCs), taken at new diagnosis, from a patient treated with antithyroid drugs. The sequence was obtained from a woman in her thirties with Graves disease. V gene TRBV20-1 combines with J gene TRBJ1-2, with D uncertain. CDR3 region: CSASSAGANYGYTF. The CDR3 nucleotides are TGCAGTGCTAGTTCGGCAGGCGCAAACTATGGCTACACCTTC.